This T cell receptor beta chain was found in a study of blood T cell repertoires in COVID-19. TCRdb keeps only in-frame clones here, not all; method: immunoSEQ multiplex PCR. The table lists 70,000 to 100,000 clones, around 88% of them singletons. V gave up 4 bases and J gave up 7 bases, with 7 bases separating them. The CDR3 extends over 11 amino acids. Germline values: CDR1 LNHDA, CDR2 SQIVND (reference sequence). The origin of this receptor is an older woman with COVID-19, enrolled during active disease. The V call is TRBV19, the J call TRBJ1-2; D is unresolved. Sequencing was done on a sample of peripheral blood. CDR3 region: CASSRESGYTF. The CDR3 DNA is TGTGCCAGTAGTAGGGAGTCTGGCTACACCTTC.